This record looks at one TCR beta chain sequence and its context. With 60 Vbeta and 13 Jbeta primers, the PCR was carried out. Sequenced by immunoSEQ multiplex PCR; TCRdb stores in-frame clones only, minus some. This sample has 150,000 to 200,000 clones; about three quarters occur once, and the top ten carry about 4.7%. This sample was included in a study of cytomegalovirus exposure and HLA in healthy donors. CDR1 SGDLS and CDR2 YYNGEE come from the germline V gene. Trimming took off 4 bases at V and 10 bases at J, with 23 bases between the two ends. The CDR3 covers 16 residues. The V call is TRBV9, the J call TRBJ1-4; the D is unclear. Source material: PBMCs. The sequence derives from a man between 18 and 35 years old in good health and CMV-seropositive. The CDR3 nucleotides read TGTGCCAGCAGCCCCGGGGATCGGCCGGCTGGCGGAAAACTGTTTTTT. It codes for CASSPGDRPAGGKLFF.